This T cell receptor (beta chain) was sequenced for a study of blood T cell repertoires in COVID-19. Per the original data handling: Amplification from reference gene primers served as the basis for estimated nucleated cell counts. Sequencing was performed with immunoSEQ multiplex PCR; in TCRdb, only in-frame clones are kept and a portion is missing. Clonal size and the V and J genes are those of that table, whereas D and trimming came from the DNA. Among fewer than 300,000 clones, approximately 82% were seen once, and the ten largest hold 4.5% to 6%. The CDR3 totals 15 residues. V was trimmed by 1 base and J by 2 bases, leaving 8 bases between them. Germline CDR1 and CDR2: LNHDA and SQIVND (reference sequence). The cohort comprised adults aged roughly 18 to 90 years residing in about 25 US areas.

The sample consisted of PBMCs or T cells enriched from blood (not recorded which). The sequence was obtained from a man between 40 and 49 years old who had been exposed to COVID-19. V usage is TRBV19 and J usage is TRBJ2-2, with a weak D call TRBD1 (6 bases). The CDR3 DNA follows: TGTGCCAGTAGTATAGGGACAGTAAACACCGGGGAGCTGTTTTTT. This encodes CASSIGTVNTGELFF. The complete variable domain, with remaining parts taken from reference TRBV19 and TRBJ2-2, reads DGGITQSPKYLFRKEGQNVTLSCEQNLNHDAMYWYRQDPGQGLRLIYYSQIVNDFQKGDIAEGYSVSREKKESFPLTVTSAQKNPTAFYLCASSIGTVNTGELFFGEGSRLTVL.